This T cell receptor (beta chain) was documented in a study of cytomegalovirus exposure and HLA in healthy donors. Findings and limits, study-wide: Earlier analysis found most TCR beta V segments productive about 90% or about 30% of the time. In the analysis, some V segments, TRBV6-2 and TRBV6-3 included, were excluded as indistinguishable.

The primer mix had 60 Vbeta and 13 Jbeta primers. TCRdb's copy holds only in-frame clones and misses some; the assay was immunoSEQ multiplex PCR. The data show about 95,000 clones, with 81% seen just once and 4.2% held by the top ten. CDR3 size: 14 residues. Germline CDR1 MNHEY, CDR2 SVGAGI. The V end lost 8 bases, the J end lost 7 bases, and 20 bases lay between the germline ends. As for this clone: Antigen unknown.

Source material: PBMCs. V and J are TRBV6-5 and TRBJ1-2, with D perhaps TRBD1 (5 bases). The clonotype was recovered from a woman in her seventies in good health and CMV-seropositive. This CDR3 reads CASRRDSPRSGYTF. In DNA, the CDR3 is TGTGCCAGCCGTCGGGACTCCCCACGCTCTGGCTACACCTTC.